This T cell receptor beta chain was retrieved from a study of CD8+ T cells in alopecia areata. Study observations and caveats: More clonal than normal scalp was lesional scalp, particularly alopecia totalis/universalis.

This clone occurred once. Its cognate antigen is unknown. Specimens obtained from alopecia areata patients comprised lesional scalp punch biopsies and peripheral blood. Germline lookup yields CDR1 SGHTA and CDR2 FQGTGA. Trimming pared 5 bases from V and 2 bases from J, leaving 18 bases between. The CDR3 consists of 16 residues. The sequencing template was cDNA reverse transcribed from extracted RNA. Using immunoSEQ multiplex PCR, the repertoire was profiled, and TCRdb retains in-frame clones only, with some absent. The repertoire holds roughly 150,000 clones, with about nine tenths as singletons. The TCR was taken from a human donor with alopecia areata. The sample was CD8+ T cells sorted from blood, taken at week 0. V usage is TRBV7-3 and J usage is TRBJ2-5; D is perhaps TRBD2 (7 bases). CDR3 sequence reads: CASSPGDYAAQETQYF. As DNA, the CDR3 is TGTGCCAGCAGCCCAGGGGACTACGCTGCTCAAGAGACCCAGTACTTC.